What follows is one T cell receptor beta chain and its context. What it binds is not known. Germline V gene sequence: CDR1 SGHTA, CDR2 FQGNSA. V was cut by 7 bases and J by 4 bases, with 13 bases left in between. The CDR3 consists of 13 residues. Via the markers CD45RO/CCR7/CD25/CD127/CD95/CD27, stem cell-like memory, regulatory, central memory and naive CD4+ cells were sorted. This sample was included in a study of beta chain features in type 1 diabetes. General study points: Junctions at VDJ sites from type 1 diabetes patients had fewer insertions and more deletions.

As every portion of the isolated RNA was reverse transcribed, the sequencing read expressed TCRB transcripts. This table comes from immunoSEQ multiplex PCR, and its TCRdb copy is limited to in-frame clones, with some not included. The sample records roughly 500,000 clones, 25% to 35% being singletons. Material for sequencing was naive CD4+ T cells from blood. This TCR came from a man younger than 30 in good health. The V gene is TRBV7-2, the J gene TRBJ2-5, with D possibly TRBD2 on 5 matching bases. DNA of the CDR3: TGTGCCAGCATCCGGGCCGCGGGAGAGACCCAGTACTTC. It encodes CASIRAAGETQYF.